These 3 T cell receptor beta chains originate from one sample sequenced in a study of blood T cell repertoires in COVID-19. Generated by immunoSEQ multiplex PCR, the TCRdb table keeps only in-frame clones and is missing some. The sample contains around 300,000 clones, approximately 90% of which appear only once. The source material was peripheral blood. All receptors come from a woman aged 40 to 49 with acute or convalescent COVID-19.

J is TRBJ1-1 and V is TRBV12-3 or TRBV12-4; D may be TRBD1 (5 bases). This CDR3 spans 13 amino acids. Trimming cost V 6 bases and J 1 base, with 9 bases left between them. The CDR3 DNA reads TGTGCCAGCAGGGTACAGGCGAACACTGAAGCTTTCTTT. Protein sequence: CASRVQANTEAFF.

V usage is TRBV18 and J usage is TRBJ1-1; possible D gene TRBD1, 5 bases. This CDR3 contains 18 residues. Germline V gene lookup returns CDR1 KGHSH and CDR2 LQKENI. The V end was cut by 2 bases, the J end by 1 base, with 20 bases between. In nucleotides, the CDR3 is TGTGCCAGCTCACCATACAACATAGTCACAGGACAGAACACTGAAGCTTTCTTT. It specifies CASSPYNIVTGQNTEAFF.

CDR3 sequence (DNA): TGTGCCACCAGCAGAGATCGGGGAAACTCTGGAAACACCATATATTTT. It codes for CATSRDRGNSGNTIYF. The rearrangement uses TRBV15 and TRBJ1-3; no firm D call. Germline CDR1 LNHNV, CDR2 YYDKDF (reference sequence). The CDR3 has 16 amino acids. Trimming removed 0 bases at V and 0 bases at J, with 9 bases between.